Listed below are T cell receptor beta chains from one sample, sequenced in a study of blood T cells in healthy people across ages. MiXCR, applied by TCRdb to the 5' RACE reads, yields one record per CDR3 protein. The sample holds hundreds of thousands of distinct CDR3 sequences, more than 45% seen once. Sequencing was done on a sample of blood. The receptors here all came from a woman at least 80 years old in good health. CDR3s include the opening cysteine and the closing phenylalanine or tryptophan. A D gene is named only where the DNA matches it firmly. The size of a clone is reported for some rows only, either as once, few or many, or as a class for expanded clones.

j_gene	v_gene	d_gene	abundance	CDR3nt	CDR3aa
TRBJ1-4	TRBV30	TRBD1	NA	TGTGCCTGGAAGAAAACAGGGGGCTGGGAAAAACTGTTTTTT	CAWKKTGGWEKLFF
TRBJ2-5	TRBV20-1	TRBD2	many	TGCAGTGCCCATAGCGGGAGAGGGGAGACCCAGTACTTC	CSAHSGRGETQYF
TRBJ2-2	TRBV7-9	TRBD1	NA	TGTGCCAGCAGCGCTTGGATTGGGACAGGGGTGACCGGGGAGCTGTTTTTT	CASSAWIGTGVTGELFF
TRBJ2-1	TRBV5-1	TRBD2	NA	TGCGCCAGCAGCTTGGGTTTGTGGGGACTAGCGGGGGAGCAGTTCTTC	CASSLGLWGLAGEQFF
TRBJ1-2	TRBV6-5	TRBD1	few	TGTGCCAGCAGTTACTCTCGGACAGGGGGCTCCTATGGCTACACCTTC	CASSYSRTGGSYGYTF
TRBJ2-1	TRBV7-9	NA	many	TGTGCCAGCAGCTTCGGGACCGGAGTGATTGATGAGCAGTTCTTC	CASSFGTGVIDEQFF
TRBJ2-7	TRBV5-1	NA	many	TGCGCCAGCAGCCCCGGGCTGATCTACGAGCAGTACTTC	CASSPGLIYEQYF
TRBJ2-5	TRBV29-1	NA	many	TGCAGCGCCGGGGGGCAGAGACAAGAGACCCAGTACTTC	CSAGGQRQETQYF
TRBJ2-1	TRBV25-1	TRBD1	NA	TGTGCCAGCAGTGATTACTTCAGGGGGAAGGACAATGAGCAGTTCTTC	CASSDYFRGKDNEQFF
TRBJ2-3	TRBV27	NA	few	TGTGCCAGCAACCTCGGGACTCCTACTCGCACAGATACGCAGTATTTT	CASNLGTPTRTDTQYF
TRBJ2-7	TRBV4-3	TRBD1	NA	TGCGCCAGCGGCCAAGCTTACAGGGGCCCAACCTACGAGCAGTACTTC	CASGQAYRGPTYEQYF
TRBJ2-3	TRBV15	TRBD1	NA	TGTGCCACCAGCAGAGAAATTCGACAGGGGACCACAGATACGCAGTATTTT	CATSREIRQGTTDTQYF
TRBJ2-3	TRBV30	TRBD1	few	TGTGCCTGGAGTGAACTCACAGGGGGCCCAGATACGCAGTATTTT	CAWSELTGGPDTQYF
TRBJ1-1	TRBV29-1	TRBD1	few	TGCAGCGTTGGACAGGGGCCGGGAATGAACACTGAAGCTTTCTTT	CSVGQGPGMNTEAFF
TRBJ2-3	TRBV20-1	NA	NA	TGCAGTGTCCCAGGTCGGGGTTTCACAGATACGCAGTATTTT	CSVPGRGFTDTQYF
TRBJ2-7	TRBV28	NA	NA	TGTGCCAGCAGTCCTAGGGATTCATGGTACTACGAGCAGTACTTC	CASSPRDSWYYEQYF
TRBJ1-1	TRBV20-1	NA	NA	TGCAGTGCTAACCGGGACACGAACAGTGAAGCTTTCTTT	CSANRDTNSEAFF
TRBJ2-1	TRBV25-1	NA	NA	TGTGCCAGCAGTGTGATGGGAGATTACAATGAGCAGTTCTTC	CASSVMGDYNEQFF
TRBJ2-1	TRBV4-1	TRBD1	many	TGCGCCAGCAGCCAAGCCGGGACAGGGCGTTTTTATGAGCAGTTCTTC	CASSQAGTGRFYEQFF
TRBJ1-5	TRBV20-1	NA	many	TGCAGTGCTAGCGGGCAGGGGCCTTTTAGCAATCAGCCCCAGCATTTT	CSASGQGPFSNQPQHF
TRBJ2-1	TRBV9	TRBD2	NA	TGTGCCAGCAGCGAGGTGGGGACTAGCTACAATGAGCAGTTCTTC	CASSEVGTSYNEQFF
TRBJ2-1	TRBV6-5	TRBD2	NA	TGTGCCAGCAGCCGTGTCGCGGGAGTGGGGAATGAGCAGTTCTTC	CASSRVAGVGNEQFF
TRBJ2-7	TRBV29-1	NA	NA	TGCAGCGTTGAAGCAGATACCTACGAGCAGTACTTC	CSVEADTYEQYF
TRBJ2-1	TRBV7-2	NA	many	TGTGCCAGCAGCCCCTCCAAGGATAGCTCCTACAATGAGCAGTTCTTC	CASSPSKDSSYNEQFF
TRBJ2-3	TRBV5-8	TRBD1	NA	TGTGCCAGCAGAACCATAGGGACAGACACGCAGTATTTT	CASRTIGTDTQYF
TRBJ2-3	TRBV12-3/TRBV12-4	TRBD2	many	TGTGCCAGCAGTTTTGGGTCAGGAGCGGGGGGTCGTGATACGCAGTATTTT	CASSFGSGAGGRDTQYF
TRBJ2-3	TRBV3-1	NA	NA	TGTGCCAGCAGCCAAGATCGGGGGCTAGCGCCAACAGATACGCAGTATTTT	CASSQDRGLAPTDTQYF
TRBJ2-1	TRBV18	TRBD2	many	TGTGCCAGCTCACCACCGAGCGGGGGGCGGTACAATGAGCAGTTCTTC	CASSPPSGGRYNEQFF
TRBJ1-2	TRBV7-3	NA	NA	TGTGCCAGCAGCTTAACGGTGGGGGACGGCTTAAACTATGGCTACACCTTC	CASSLTVGDGLNYGYTF
TRBJ1-2	TRBV6-5	NA	many	TGTGCCAGCAGTTACTCGAGAGGGGGGGGACTTAACTATGGCTACACCTTC	CASSYSRGGGLNYGYTF
TRBJ2-1	TRBV5-1	TRBD2	NA	TGCGCCAGCAGCTTTCAGACTAGCGGGAGAAATGAGCAGTTCTTC	CASSFQTSGRNEQFF
TRBJ1-1	TRBV20-1	NA	NA	TGCAGTGCTAGACGGGAAGAAGCTTTCTTT	CSARREEAFF
TRBJ1-1	TRBV4-1	TRBD1	many	TGCGCCAGCAGCCAAGAAAAGACAGGGGTGAACACTGAAGCTTTCTTT	CASSQEKTGVNTEAFF
TRBJ2-3	TRBV12-3/TRBV12-4	NA	few	TGTGCCAGCAGCCAAAAGTGGGGGCAGTATTTT	CASSQKWGQYF
TRBJ1-5	TRBV29-1	NA	NA	TGCAGCGTTGAATTTAGCATGAATCAGCCCCAGCATTTT	CSVEFSMNQPQHF
TRBJ2-3	TRBV10-3	TRBD2	once	TGTGCCATCAGCCCCGGGACTAGCGTTGACACAGATGCGCAGTATTTT	CAISPGTSVDTDAQYF
TRBJ2-7	TRBV27	NA	NA	TGTGCCAGCAGCCCTAGGGGGGGACTGACCTACAATGAGCAGTACTTC	CASSPRGGLTYNEQYF
TRBJ2-2	TRBV6-5	NA	many	TGTGCCAGCAGTTCCACAATCGGGGAGCTGTTTTTT	CASSSTIGELFF